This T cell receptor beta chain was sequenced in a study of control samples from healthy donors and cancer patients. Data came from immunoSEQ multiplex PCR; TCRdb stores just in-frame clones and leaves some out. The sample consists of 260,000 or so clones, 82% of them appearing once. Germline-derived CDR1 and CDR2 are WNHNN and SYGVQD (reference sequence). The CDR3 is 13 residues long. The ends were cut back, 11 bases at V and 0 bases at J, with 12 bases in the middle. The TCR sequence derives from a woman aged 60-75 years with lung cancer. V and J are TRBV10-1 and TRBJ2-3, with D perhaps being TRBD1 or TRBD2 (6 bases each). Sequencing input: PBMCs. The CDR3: CASGGLSTDTQYF. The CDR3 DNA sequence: TGCGCCTCCGGGGGCCTTAGCACAGATACGCAGTATTTT.